Reported below is one T cell receptor (beta chain). What it binds is unknown. Sequencing was performed with immunoSEQ multiplex PCR; in TCRdb, only in-frame clones are kept and a portion is missing. The sample contains 7,000 to 9,000 clones, around 80% of which appear only once. This CDR3 is built from 19 residues. Germline V lookup: CDR1 LGHNA, CDR2 YSLEER. V shed 0 bases, J shed 0 bases, and the junction held 9 bases outside the gene matches. The data originate from a study of PD-1 blockade in classical Hodgkin lymphoma. Study context: Patients were administered nivolumab (3 mg/kg intravenously) every 2 weeks. Study outcomes and limitations: The diversity seen at baseline in complete responders resembled that of newly diagnosed patients.

Each patient's relapse followed autologous stem cell transplantation, and brentuximab vedotin exposure varied. This sequence originates from a human donor with classical Hodgkin lymphoma. The material was peripheral blood mononuclear cells (PBMCs), obtained at baseline. The chain uses TRBV4-3 and TRBJ2-3; 10 nucleotides match TRBD2. The CDR3 here is CASSQEGSSGSGSTDTQYF. For the CDR3, the DNA is TGCGCCAGCAGCCAAGAAGGATCTAGCGGGAGCGGGAGCACAGATACGCAGTATTTT.